This is a list of T cell receptor beta chains from one sample in a study of PD-L1 blockade in urothelial cancer. Assay used: immunoSEQ multiplex PCR; TCRdb lists only in-frame clones, some missing. This sample yields some 89,000 clones, of which roughly 84% are seen a single time; about an eighth belongs to the top ten. Here the sequenced sample was PBMCs, taken around atezolizumab (anti-PD-L1) treatment. The receptors stem from a man between 60 and 75 years old with urothelial cancer. Each CDR3 is given with its conserved first and last residue. Some rows mark clone size as missing; the rest say once, few, many or name a class of expanded clone.

clone_size j_call cdr3_length v_call cdr3_aa
- TRBJ1-1 15 TRBV18 CASSTQQGIDTEAFF
- TRBJ2-1 17 TRBV10-1 CASSDGPAGGSYNEQFF
- TRBJ2-7 13 TRBV12-5 CASRFQGGYEQYF
few TRBJ2-1 15 TRBV7-2 CASSLAGQGASEQFF
- TRBJ2-7 15 TRBV10-2 CASKGQSGKTYEQYF
- TRBJ1-1 14 TRBV30 CAWSFSGSGTEAFF
- TRBJ2-1 16 TRBV7-2 CASSLASGSSYNEQFF
- TRBJ2-7 14 TRBV10-3 CAISRQGIDYEQYF
- TRBJ2-1 14 TRBV19 CASSALAEYNEQFF
- TRBJ1-3 17 TRBV5-1 CASSLRSTGSSGNTIYF
- TRBJ2-7 14 TRBV2 CASTGSRLAGEQYF
- TRBJ2-5 15 TRBV9 CASSDDRGFQETQYF
- TRBJ1-2 14 TRBV6-1 CASSRDSKGYGYTF
- TRBJ1-2 14 TRBV6-6 CATSQGAGRYGYTF
- TRBJ1-2 14 TRBV28 CATEQERPHYGYTF
- TRBJ2-1 14 TRBV27 CASSFRSSYNEQFF
few TRBJ2-5 13 TRBV29-1 CSVVPGGWETQYF
- TRBJ1-1 14 TRBV18 CASSPQGLGTEAFF
few TRBJ2-7 15 TRBV5-8 CASSEPGRGLNEQYF
- TRBJ1-1 15 TRBV6-5 CASYKGGRGNTEAFF
- TRBJ2-3 16 TRBV5-6 CASSFRLAGGADTQYF
- TRBJ2-5 20 TRBV7-6 CASSPGARLAGGKEFWTQYF
few TRBJ1-6 17 TRBV2 CASIRTGPSSYNSPLHF
- TRBJ1-4 16 TRBV7-2 CASSLFGRGRRLELFF
once TRBJ2-2 13 TRBV13 CASRPGERGELFF
- TRBJ2-3 15 TRBV6-4 CASSTGTSESDTQYF
- TRBJ1-6 15 TRBV9 CASSVVADSNSPLHF
few TRBJ1-6 13 TRBV2 CASRRQSNSPLHF
- TRBJ2-2 12 TRBV10-2 CASSWEAGELFF
- TRBJ1-5 13 TRBV18 CASSRTDLQPQHF
- TRBJ2-7 15 TRBV7-9 CASSLQGLAPYEQYF
- TRBJ2-7 15 TRBV18 CASSPPYRGGSEQYF
medium-sized TRBJ1-6 17 TRBV30 CAWSSGVQSSYNSPLHF
- TRBJ2-7 13 TRBV4-1 CASSQDEGWEQYF
- TRBJ1-1 12 TRBV2 CASSQMNTEAFF
- TRBJ1-5 15 TRBV19 CASTPSTGSNQPQHF
- TRBJ1-4 14 TRBV5-4 CASSFTPGRQKLFF
- TRBJ2-7 15 TRBV6-5 CASSNRDRVLYEQYF
- TRBJ2-1 15 TRBV4-1 CASSSVQISYNEQFF
- TRBJ2-1 11 TRBV30 CAWEPFNEQFF
once TRBJ1-4 18 TRBV2 CASSEAGQGGPTNEKLFF
- TRBJ2-1 17 TRBV4-1 CASSQDRMEGPYNEQFF
- TRBJ2-7 11 TRBV7-9 CASSLAVEQYF
once TRBJ1-2 13 TRBV5-1 CASSPAVNGGYTF
- TRBJ2-2 14 TRBV2 CASRDRGLPGELFF
few TRBJ1-6 17 TRBV7-3 CASSLNPPWQGSSPLHF
- TRBJ2-5 13 TRBV6-1 CASRGLNQETQYF
- TRBJ1-5 18 TRBV18 CASSRSPRLTYSNQPQHF
- TRBJ1-6 12 TRBV6-6 CASRAYNSPLHF
- TRBJ2-7 13 TRBV7-3 CASSLDRAYEQYF
- TRBJ2-7 15 TRBV2 CASSDPTSGFYEQYF
- TRBJ2-3 18 TRBV7-2 CASSLAGTSGRGTDTQYF